What follows are 19 T cell receptor beta chains derived from one specimen sequenced in a study of early T cells in non-severe SARS-CoV-2 infection. One entry per CDR3 protein results from TCRdb running MiXCR on the 5' RACE reads. The table has approximately 35,000 distinct CDR3 sequences, under 4.5% seen once. Material for sequencing was whole blood. These receptors all stem from an adult who was a healthcare worker with PCR-confirmed SARS-CoV-2 infection or an uninfected control (not recorded which).

This clonotype has more than one count but fewer than ten. The chain has TRBV14 and TRBJ2-5; D is undetermined. The CDR3 sequence is 14 residues long. Trimming took off 2 bases at V and 1 base at J, with 8 bases between the two ends. Looked up from germline, CDR1 is SGHDN and CDR2 is FVKESK. The CDR3 loop is CASSQQMVQETQYF. CDR3 DNA sequence: TGTGCCAGCAGCCAACAGATGGTCCAAGAGACCCAGTACTTC.

The table lists this clonotype with many counts. The chain couples TRBV7-9 to TRBJ1-5; D gene ambiguous. Germline V gene data show CDR1 as SEHNR and CDR2 as FQNEAQ (reference sequence). This CDR3 contains 14 residues. The germline V and J ends were trimmed by 2 bases and 0 bases, with 5 bases remaining between them. DNA for the CDR3: TGTGCCAGCAGCTTACAGGATAGCAATCAGCCCCAGCATTTT. It is translated as CASSLQDSNQPQHF.

This clonotype was detected ten times or more. The chain's CDR3 is CATGLAGGYTGELFF. In DNA form, the CDR3 reads TGTGCCACCGGACTAGCGGGAGGCTACACCGGGGAGCTGTTTTTT. The chain employs TRBV24-1 and TRBJ2-2, with TRBD2 matching over 14 bases. V was clipped by 9 bases and J by 3 bases; unmatched bases: 2. This CDR3 is 15 amino acids long. CDR1 KGHDR and CDR2 SFDVKD come from the germline V gene.

Ten or more counts support this clonotype. The CDR3 DNA follows: TGTGCCAGCAGTTCAACGTTGAACACTGAAGCTTTCTTT. Its translation is CASSSTLNTEAFF. This chain uses TRBV28 with TRBJ1-1; D ambiguous. Per the germline V gene, CDR1 is MDHEN and CDR2 is SYDVKM. The CDR3 extends over 13 amino acids. V dropped 4 bases and J dropped 0 bases, with 6 bases sitting between them.

The chain is built from TRBV6-2 or TRBV6-3 and TRBJ2-7; D not certain. CDR1 is MNHEY, CDR2 SVGEGT, per germline. This CDR3 comprises 12 residues. The ends were cut back, 6 bases at V and 3 bases at J, with 9 bases in the middle. The chain's CDR3 is CASRDGFYEQYF. CDR3 bases: TGTGCCAGCAGGGACGGATTCTACGAGCAGTACTTC.

This clonotype was counted many times. CDR3 bases: TGCAGTGCTAGAGGCGGGCCTTCCCCGGGGGATAATTCACCCCTCCACTTT. It specifies CSARGGPSPGDNSPLHF. The chain carries TRBV20-1 and TRBJ1-6, with D possibly matching TRBD1 (5 bases). V was trimmed by 1 base and J by 5 bases, leaving 18 bases between them. The germline V gene encodes CDR1 DFQATT and CDR2 SNEGSKA (reference sequence). The CDR3 is 17 amino acids.

This clonotype was counted at least ten times. This sequence joins TRBV29-1 and TRBJ1-2, with no clear D. Germline values: CDR1 SQVTM, CDR2 ANQGSEA. This CDR3 is 13 amino acids long. Trimming removed 8 bases from V and 6 bases from J, with 19 bases in between. Here the CDR3 DNA reads TGCAGCACCGAGGTTGGAGGATTTCATGGCTACACCTTC. Encoded protein: CSTEVGGFHGYTF.

Many counts were recorded for this clonotype. The chain carries TRBV5-1 and TRBJ2-5; TRBD2 matches at 11 bases. Trimming cost V 3 bases and J 1 base; bases outside gene matches: 5. The germline gives CDR1 SGHRS, CDR2 YFSETQ. The CDR3 loop spans 16 amino acids. The CDR3 loop reads CASSSGLAGLQETQYF. CDR3 nucleotides: TGCGCCAGCAGCTCTGGACTAGCGGGTCTCCAAGAGACCCAGTACTTC.

In its sample, this clonotype was seen many times. V and J are TRBV20-1 and TRBJ1-6, with TRBD1 as a possible D gene (5 bases). The CDR3 runs to 12 residues. Germline V CDR1 and CDR2: DFQATT, SNEGSKA (reference sequence). Trimming took 4 bases from V and 7 from J, leaving 8 bases between them. In DNA, the CDR3 is TGCAGTGCTAAGACAGCGAATTCACCCCTCCACTTT. It translates to CSAKTANSPLHF.

At least ten counts were recorded for this clonotype. V is TRBV14 and J is TRBJ2-1; 8 bases are a match to TRBD2. V lost 8 bases, J lost 4 bases, and 10 bases stayed unmatched. The CDR3 is 15 amino acids. Germline loops: CDR1 SGHDN, CDR2 FVKESK. DNA for the CDR3: TGTGCCAGCTCACCCGGGACTAGTGTTTACAATGAGCAGTTCTTC. Amino acid sequence: CASSPGTSVYNEQFF.

Many counts were recorded for this clonotype. The J gene is TRBJ1-3, the V gene TRBV10-2, with 7 bases aligning to TRBD1. This CDR3 spans 17 amino acids. Germline V gene sequence: CDR1 WSHSY, CDR2 SAAADI. V shed 5 bases, J shed 10 bases, and the junction held 20 bases outside the gene matches. CDR3 in amino acids: CASSQAPTGNSTRTIYF. CDR3 DNA sequence: TGCGCCAGCAGTCAAGCCCCGACAGGGAACTCCACCAGGACCATATATTTT.

The sample holds many counts of this clonotype. This chain uses TRBV5-5 with TRBJ1-1, with 9 bases fitting TRBD1. The CDR3 covers 16 residues. V lost 7 bases, J lost 7 bases, and 17 bases stayed unmatched. Germline CDR1 reads SGHKS; CDR2 reads YYEKEE (reference sequence). This CDR3 is CASWEGAQGARSEAFF. In DNA form, the CDR3 reads TGTGCCAGCTGGGAGGGAGCACAGGGGGCTAGAAGTGAAGCTTTCTTT.

This clonotype has ten or more counts. V gene TRBV20-1 combines with J gene TRBJ1-3, with D possibly matching TRBD1 (5 bases). Germline-derived CDR1 and CDR2 are DFQATT and SNEGSKA (reference sequence). The germline V and J ends were trimmed by 1 base and 0 bases, with 10 bases remaining between them. The CDR3 covers 15 residues. CDR3 protein: CSARVSGLSGNTIYF. The CDR3 region has the DNA TGCAGTGCTAGAGTTTCAGGGCTCTCTGGAAACACCATATATTTT.

This clonotype was detected many times. The chain joins TRBV14 to TRBJ2-1; 12 nucleotides line up with TRBD2. With 2 bases clipped from V and 4 bases from J, the junction kept 3 bases outside the gene matches. This CDR3 has 16 amino acids. Germline V CDR1 and CDR2: SGHDN, FVKESK. The CDR3: CASSQLAGGVYNEQFF. The CDR3, as DNA: TGTGCCAGCAGCCAACTAGCGGGAGGGGTTTACAATGAGCAGTTCTTC.

There are many counts of this clonotype. The rearrangement joins TRBV28 to TRBJ1-4; 7 bases are shared with TRBD1. The J segment lost 5 bases and the V segment lost 5 bases, leaving 11 bases of the junction unmatched. Germline CDR1 reads MDHEN; CDR2 reads SYDVKM. There are 16 residues in the CDR3. Written as DNA, the CDR3 is TGTGCCAGCAGTCCCGGACCGACAGGGTCGAATGAAAAACTGTTTTTT. As protein: CASSPGPTGSNEKLFF. The full variable domain, in which reference TRBV28 and TRBJ1-4 provide the parts outside the CDR3, is DVKVTQSSRYLVKRTGEKVFLECVQDMDHENMFWYRQDPGLGLRLIYFSYDVKMKEKGDIPEGYSVSREKKERFSLILESASTNQTSMYLCASSPGPTGSNEKLFFGSGTQLSVL.

This sequence joins TRBV2 and TRBJ2-3; D uncertain. CDR1 and CDR2 from the germline V gene are SNHLY and FYNNEI. With 6 bases removed from V and 2 bases from J, the gap between germline ends came to 18 bases. The CDR3 covers 16 residues. The CDR3 protein is CASSVTRAGITDTQYF. The DNA for the CDR3 is TGTGCCAGCAGCGTTACCCGGGCCGGCATCACAGATACGCAGTATTTT.

Ten or more counts support this clonotype. This chain joins TRBV30 and TRBJ2-1; tentative D call: TRBD1 (5 bases). Trimming stripped 6 bases from V and 6 bases from J, with 12 bases between. CDR3 size: 12 residues. The germline CDR1 and CDR2 sequences are GTSNPN and SVGIG (reference sequence). For the CDR3, the DNA is TGTGCCTGTACCGACAGTTCCAATGAGCAGTTCTTC. It yields the protein CACTDSSNEQFF.

This clonotype was observed at least ten times. The chain links TRBV7-3 to TRBJ2-3; D remains unclear. V lost 4 bases and J 9 bases, leaving 14 bases between the germline ends. The CDR3 is 13 amino acids. Germline V gives CDR1 SGHTA, CDR2 FQGTGA. The CDR3 nucleotides read TGTGCCAGCAGCTCTGGACCACGGCGAACGCAGTATTTT. Its protein is CASSSGPRRTQYF.

Ten or more counts support this clonotype. The V and J genes are TRBV6-1 and TRBJ1-5; possibly TRBD1 for D (5 bases). Trimming took 1 base from V and 4 from J, leaving 11 bases between them. This CDR3 comprises 15 residues. Germline CDR1 MNHNS, CDR2 SASEGT. The CDR3 DNA is TGTGCCAGCAGTGAAGAGGCAGGGTATAATCAGCCCCAGCATTTT. Protein sequence: CASSEEAGYNQPQHF.